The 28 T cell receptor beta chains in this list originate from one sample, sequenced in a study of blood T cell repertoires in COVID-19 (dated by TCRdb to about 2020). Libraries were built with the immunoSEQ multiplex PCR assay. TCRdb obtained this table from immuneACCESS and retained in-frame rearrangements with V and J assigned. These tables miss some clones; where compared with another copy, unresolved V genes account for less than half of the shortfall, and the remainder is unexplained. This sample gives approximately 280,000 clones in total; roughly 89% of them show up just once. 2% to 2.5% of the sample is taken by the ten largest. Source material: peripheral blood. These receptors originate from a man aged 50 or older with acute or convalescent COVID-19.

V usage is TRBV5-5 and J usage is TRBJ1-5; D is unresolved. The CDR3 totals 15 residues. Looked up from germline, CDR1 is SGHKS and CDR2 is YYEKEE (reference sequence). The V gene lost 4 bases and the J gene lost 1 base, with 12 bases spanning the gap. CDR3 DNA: TGTGCCAGCAGCCGGGAGGGCCAAAGCAATCAGCCCCAGCATTTT. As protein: CASSREGQSNQPQHF.

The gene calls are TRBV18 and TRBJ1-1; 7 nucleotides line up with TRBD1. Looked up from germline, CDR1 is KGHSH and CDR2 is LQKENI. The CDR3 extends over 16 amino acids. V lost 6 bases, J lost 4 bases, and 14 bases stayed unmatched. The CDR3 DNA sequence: TGTGCCAGCTCCCTCAACCCAACAGGGGTCGGCACTGAAGCTTTCTTT. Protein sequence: CASSLNPTGVGTEAFF.

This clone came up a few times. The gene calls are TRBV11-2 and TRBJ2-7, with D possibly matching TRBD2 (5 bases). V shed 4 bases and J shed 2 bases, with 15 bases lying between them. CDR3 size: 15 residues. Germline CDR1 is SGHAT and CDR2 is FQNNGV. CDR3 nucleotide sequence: TGTGCCAGCAGCTCCTCCGGACTTTCGGCCTACGAGCAGTACTTC. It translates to CASSSSGLSAYEQYF.

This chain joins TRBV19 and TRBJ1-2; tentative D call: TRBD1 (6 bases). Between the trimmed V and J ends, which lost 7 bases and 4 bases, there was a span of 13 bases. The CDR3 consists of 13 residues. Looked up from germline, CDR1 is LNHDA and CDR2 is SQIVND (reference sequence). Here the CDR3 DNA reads TGTGCCAGTACCACGGACAGCCTCTATGGCTACACCTTC. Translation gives CASTTDSLYGYTF.

As DNA, the CDR3 is TGCAGCGTTGAACTAGCGGGGGTTTACCAAGAGACCCAGTACTTC. Amino acids: CSVELAGVYQETQYF. The chain uses TRBV29-1 and TRBJ2-5; 10 bases align to TRBD2. Germline loops: CDR1 SQVTM, CDR2 ANQGSEA. The CDR3 extends over 15 amino acids. Losses at the gene ends were 2 bases for V and 0 bases for J; bases not matched to a gene: 3.

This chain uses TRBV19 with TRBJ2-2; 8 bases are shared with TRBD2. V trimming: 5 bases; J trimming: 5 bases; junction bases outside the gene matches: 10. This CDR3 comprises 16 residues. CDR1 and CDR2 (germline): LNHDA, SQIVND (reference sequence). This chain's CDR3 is CASSDTTGTRTGELFF. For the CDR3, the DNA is TGTGCCAGTAGTGATACTACCGGGACTAGGACCGGGGAGCTGTTTTTT.

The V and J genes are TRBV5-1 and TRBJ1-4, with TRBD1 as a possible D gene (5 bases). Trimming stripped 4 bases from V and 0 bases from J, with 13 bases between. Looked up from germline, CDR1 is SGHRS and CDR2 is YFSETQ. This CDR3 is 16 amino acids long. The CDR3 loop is CASSLGGSATNEKLFF. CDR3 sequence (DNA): TGCGCCAGCAGCCTGGGGGGTAGCGCAACTAATGAAAAACTGTTTTTT.

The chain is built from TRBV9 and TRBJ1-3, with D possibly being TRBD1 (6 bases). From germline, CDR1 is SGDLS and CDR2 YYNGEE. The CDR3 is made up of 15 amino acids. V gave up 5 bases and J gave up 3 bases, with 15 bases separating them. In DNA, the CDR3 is TGTGCCAGCAGTGCGGGGGGCCCGGGTGGAAACACCATATATTTT. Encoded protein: CASSAGGPGGNTIYF.

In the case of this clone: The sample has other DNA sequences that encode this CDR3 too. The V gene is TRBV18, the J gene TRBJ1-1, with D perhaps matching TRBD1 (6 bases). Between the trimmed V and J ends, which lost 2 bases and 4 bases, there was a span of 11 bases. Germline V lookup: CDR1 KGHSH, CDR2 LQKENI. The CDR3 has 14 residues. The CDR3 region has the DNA TGTGCCAGCTCACCATCCAGGGGTGGCACTGAAGCTTTCTTT. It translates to CASSPSRGGTEAFF.

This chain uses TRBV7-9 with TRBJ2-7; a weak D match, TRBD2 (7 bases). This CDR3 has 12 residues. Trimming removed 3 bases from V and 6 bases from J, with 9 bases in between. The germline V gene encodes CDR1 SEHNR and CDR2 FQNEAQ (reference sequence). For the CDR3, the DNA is TGTGCCAGCAGCTTGGGGGGGCTCGAGCAGTACTTC. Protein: CASSLGGLEQYF.

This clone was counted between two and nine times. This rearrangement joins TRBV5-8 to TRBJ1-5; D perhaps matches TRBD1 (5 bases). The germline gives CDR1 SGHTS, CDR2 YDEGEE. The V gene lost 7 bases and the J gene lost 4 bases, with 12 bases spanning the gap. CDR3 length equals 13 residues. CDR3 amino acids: CASSRVGNQPQHF. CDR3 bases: TGTGCCAGCTCCAGGGTGGGGAATCAGCCCCAGCATTTT.

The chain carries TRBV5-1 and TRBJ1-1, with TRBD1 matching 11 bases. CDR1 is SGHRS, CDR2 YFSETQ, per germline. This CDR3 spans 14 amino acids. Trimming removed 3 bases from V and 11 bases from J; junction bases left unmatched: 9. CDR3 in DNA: TGCGCCAGCAGCTGGGAGGGACAGGGGGTCCTGGCTTTCTTT. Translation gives CASSWEGQGVLAFF.

CDR3 bases: TGTGCCTGGAGTGTACCCTACCGCCTGAACACCGGGGAGCTGTTTTTT. It is translated as CAWSVPYRLNTGELFF. The V call is TRBV30, the J call TRBJ2-2, with unresolved D. Germline V lookup: CDR1 GTSNPN, CDR2 SVGIG (reference sequence). Trimming left V 0 bases short and J 1 base short, with 12 bases between. The CDR3 is 16 residues long.

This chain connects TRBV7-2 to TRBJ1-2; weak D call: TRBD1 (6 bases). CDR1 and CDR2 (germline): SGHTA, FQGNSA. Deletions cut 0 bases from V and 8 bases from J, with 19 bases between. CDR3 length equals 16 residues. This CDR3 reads CASSLALGQFYGGYTF. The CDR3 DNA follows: TGTGCCAGCAGCTTAGCGCTAGGACAGTTCTATGGCGGCTACACCTTC.

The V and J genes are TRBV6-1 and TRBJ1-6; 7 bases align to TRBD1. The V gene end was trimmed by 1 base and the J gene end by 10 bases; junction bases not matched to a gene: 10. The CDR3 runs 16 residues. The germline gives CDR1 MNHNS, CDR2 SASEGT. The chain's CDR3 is CASSEVQGLVGSPLHF. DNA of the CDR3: TGTGCCAGCAGTGAAGTACAGGGGTTGGTCGGATCACCCCTCCACTTT.

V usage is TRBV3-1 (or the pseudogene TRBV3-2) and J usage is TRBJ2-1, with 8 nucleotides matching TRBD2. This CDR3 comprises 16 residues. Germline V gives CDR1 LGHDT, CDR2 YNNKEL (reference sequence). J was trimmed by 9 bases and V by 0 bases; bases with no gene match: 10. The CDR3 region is CASSQDPAVAGSEQFF. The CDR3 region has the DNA TGTGCCAGCAGCCAAGATCCGGCGGTAGCGGGGAGTGAGCAGTTCTTC.

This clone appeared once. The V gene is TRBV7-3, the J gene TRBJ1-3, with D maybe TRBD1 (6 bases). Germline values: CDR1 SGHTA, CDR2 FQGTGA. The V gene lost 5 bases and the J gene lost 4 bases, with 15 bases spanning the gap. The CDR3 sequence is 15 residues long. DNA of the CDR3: TGTGCCAGCAGCCCCTCCACAGGGTCCGGAAACACCATATATTTT. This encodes CASSPSTGSGNTIYF.

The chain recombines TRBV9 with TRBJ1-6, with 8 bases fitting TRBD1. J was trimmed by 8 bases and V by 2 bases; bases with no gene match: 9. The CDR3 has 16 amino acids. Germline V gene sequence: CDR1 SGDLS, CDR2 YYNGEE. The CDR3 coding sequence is TGTGCCAGCAGCGTGTCGACAGGGGACGTATATTCACCCCTCCACTTT. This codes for CASSVSTGDVYSPLHF.

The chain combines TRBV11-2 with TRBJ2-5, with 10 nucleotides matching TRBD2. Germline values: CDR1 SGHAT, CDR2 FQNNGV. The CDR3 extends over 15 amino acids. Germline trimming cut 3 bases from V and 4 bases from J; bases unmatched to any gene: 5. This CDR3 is CASSFRTSGAETQYF. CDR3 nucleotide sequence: TGTGCCAGCAGCTTCCGGACTAGCGGAGCAGAGACCCAGTACTTC.

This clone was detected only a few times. The CDR3 region is CASSQSAAPGHAFF. DNA of the CDR3: TGTGCCAGCAGCCAATCCGCCGCTCCAGGCCATGCTTTCTTT. V gene TRBV3-1 (or the pseudogene TRBV3-2) combines with J gene TRBJ1-1; no reliable D call. The CDR3 runs 14 residues. Germline lookup yields CDR1 LGHDT and CDR2 YNNKEL (reference sequence). Trimming left V 2 bases short and J 11 bases short, with 18 bases between.

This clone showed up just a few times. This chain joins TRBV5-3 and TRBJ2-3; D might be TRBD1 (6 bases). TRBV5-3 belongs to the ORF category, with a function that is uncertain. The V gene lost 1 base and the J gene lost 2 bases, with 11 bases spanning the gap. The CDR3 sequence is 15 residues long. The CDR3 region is CARSLKGHYTDTQYF. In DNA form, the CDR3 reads TGTGCCAGAAGCTTGAAGGGACACTACACAGATACGCAGTATTTT.

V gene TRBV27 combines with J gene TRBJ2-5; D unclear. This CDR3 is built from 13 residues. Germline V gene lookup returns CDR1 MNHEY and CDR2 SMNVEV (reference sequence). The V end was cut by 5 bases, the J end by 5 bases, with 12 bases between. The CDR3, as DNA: TGTGCCAGCAGTCTGAGTGTTGAGGAGACCCAGTACTTC. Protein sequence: CASSLSVEETQYF.

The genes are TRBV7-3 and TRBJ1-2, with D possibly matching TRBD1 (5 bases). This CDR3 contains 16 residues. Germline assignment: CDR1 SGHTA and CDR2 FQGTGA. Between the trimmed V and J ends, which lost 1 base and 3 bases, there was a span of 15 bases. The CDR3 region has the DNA TGTGCCAGCAGCTTAAAGGGGATTGGTTATGACTATGGCTACACCTTC. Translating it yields CASSLKGIGYDYGYTF.

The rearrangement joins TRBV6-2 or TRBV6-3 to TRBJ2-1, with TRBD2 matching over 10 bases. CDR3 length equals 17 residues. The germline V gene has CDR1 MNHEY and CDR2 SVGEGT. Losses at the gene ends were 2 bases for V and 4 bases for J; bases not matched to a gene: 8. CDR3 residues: CASSYPQLAGSYNEQFF. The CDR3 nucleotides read TGTGCCAGCAGTTACCCTCAACTAGCGGGGAGTTACAATGAGCAGTTCTTC.

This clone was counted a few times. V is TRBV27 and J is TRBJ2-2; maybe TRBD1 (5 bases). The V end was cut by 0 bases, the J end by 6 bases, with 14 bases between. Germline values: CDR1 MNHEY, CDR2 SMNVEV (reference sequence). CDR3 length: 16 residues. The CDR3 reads CASSLSGRVVSGELFF. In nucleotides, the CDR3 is TGTGCCAGCAGTTTATCCGGCAGGGTAGTATCCGGGGAGCTGTTTTTT.

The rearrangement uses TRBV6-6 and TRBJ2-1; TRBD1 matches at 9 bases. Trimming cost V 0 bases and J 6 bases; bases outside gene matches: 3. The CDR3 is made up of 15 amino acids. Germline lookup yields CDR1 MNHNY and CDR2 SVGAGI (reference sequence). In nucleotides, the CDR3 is TGTGCCAGCAGTTACTCCCGGGACAGGGCCAATGAGCAGTTCTTC. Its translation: CASSYSRDRANEQFF.

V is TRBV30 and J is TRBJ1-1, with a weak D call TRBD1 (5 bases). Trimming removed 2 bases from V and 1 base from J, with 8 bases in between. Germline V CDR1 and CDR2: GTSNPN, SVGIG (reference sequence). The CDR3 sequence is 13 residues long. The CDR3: CAWSQTGNTEAFF. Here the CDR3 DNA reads TGTGCCTGGAGTCAAACAGGGAACACTGAAGCTTTCTTT.

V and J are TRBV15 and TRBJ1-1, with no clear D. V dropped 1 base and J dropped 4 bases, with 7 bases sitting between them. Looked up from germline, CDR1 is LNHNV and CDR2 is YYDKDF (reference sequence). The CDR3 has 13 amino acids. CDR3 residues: CATSRGAGTEAFF. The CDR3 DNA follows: TGTGCCACCAGCAGAGGCGCGGGCACTGAAGCTTTCTTT. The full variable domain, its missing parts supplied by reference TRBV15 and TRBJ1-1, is DAMVIQNPRYQVTQFGKPVTLSCSQTLNHNVMYWYQQKSSQAPKLLFHYYDKDFNNEADTPDNFQSRRPNTSFCFLDIRSPGLGDTAMYLCATSRGAGTEAFFGQGTRLTVV.